Each of the 21 T cell receptor beta chains below was sequenced from the same sample in a study of blood T cell repertoires in COVID-19. Libraries were prepared by immunoSEQ multiplex PCR; TCRdb keeps only in-frame clonotypes and omits some of them. The repertoire has about 150,000 clones, 88% of them found once; the top ten carry approximately 2.5%. The sequencing sample was made of peripheral blood. The source is a human donor in a cohort sampled during active COVID-19.

The chain couples TRBV20-1 to TRBJ1-6, with D maybe TRBD1 (5 bases). Germline loops: CDR1 DFQATT, CDR2 SNEGSKA (reference sequence). The CDR3 runs 13 residues. V was trimmed by 3 bases and J by 8 bases, leaving 11 bases between them. CDR3 nucleotide sequence: TGCAGTGCTAGTTCAGGGAAGGATTCACCCCTCCACTTT. It translates to CSASSGKDSPLHF.

The chain links TRBV28 to TRBJ1-5; D is possibly TRBD1 (6 bases). Germline V gene sequence: CDR1 MDHEN, CDR2 SYDVKM. Trimming removed 7 bases from V and 5 bases from J, with 18 bases in between. CDR3 size: 15 residues. CDR3 residues: CASTSGGTGHQPQHF. DNA of the CDR3: TGTGCCAGCACCTCCGGAGGTACAGGGCATCAGCCCCAGCATTTT.

The V and J genes are TRBV2 and TRBJ2-1, with TRBD2 identical over 8 bases. V was pared by 4 bases and J by 10 bases, with 12 bases of the junction left unmatched. The CDR3 is 15 amino acids. Germline CDR1 and CDR2: SNHLY and FYNNEI. CDR3 sequence (DNA): TGTGCCAGCAGTGCGACCGGGGGGGTTACAAGAGAGCAGTTCTTC. This gives the protein CASSATGGVTREQFF.

This clone was seen more than once but under ten times. V and J are TRBV5-1 and TRBJ2-7; TRBD1 might be the D (6 bases). V was pared by 0 bases and J by 2 bases, with 18 bases between. This CDR3 is built from 17 residues. CDR1 SGHRS and CDR2 YFSETQ come from the germline V gene. For the CDR3, the DNA is TGCGCCAGCAGCTTGGATGCAGGGGCAGGGGTGACCTACGAGCAGTACTTC. It is translated as CASSLDAGAGVTYEQYF.

The rearrangement uses TRBV11-2 and TRBJ2-5; weak D call: TRBD1 (6 bases). The CDR3 consists of 13 residues. Germline V gene data show CDR1 as SGHAT and CDR2 as FQNNGV. V dropped 0 bases and J dropped 5 bases, with 7 bases sitting between them. Here the CDR3 DNA reads TGTGCCAGCAGCTTAGATAGGGGGGAGACCCAGTACTTC. Protein sequence: CASSLDRGETQYF.

The chain uses TRBV11-2 and TRBJ1-1; 8 bases align to TRBD1. V lost 4 bases and J lost 5; bases outside the gene matches: 6. CDR3 length: 14 amino acids. CDR1 SGHAT and CDR2 FQNNGV come from the germline V gene. The CDR3 sequence is CASSSQGARTEAFF. CDR3 DNA sequence: TGTGCCAGCAGCTCGCAGGGGGCGAGGACTGAAGCTTTCTTT.

The chain joins TRBV6-6 to TRBJ2-3, with 11 bases lining up with TRBD2. The CDR3 spans 15 residues. Germline V lookup: CDR1 MNHNY, CDR2 SVGAGI (reference sequence). The ends lost 7 bases at V and 2 bases at J; junction bases unmatched: 5. Here the CDR3 reads CASTLLAGDTDTQYF. In DNA form, the CDR3 reads TGTGCCAGCACCCTACTAGCGGGGGACACAGATACGCAGTATTTT.

This chain connects TRBV6-5 to TRBJ2-7, with 11 bases identical to TRBD1. Trimming cost V 6 bases and J 3 bases; bases outside gene matches: 4. Germline loops: CDR1 MNHEY, CDR2 SVGAGI. The CDR3 totals 14 residues. The CDR3 DNA follows: TGTGCCAGCAGAACCGGGACAGGGGGCTACGAGCAGTACTTC. Translated: CASRTGTGGYEQYF.

This clone was found once. V gene TRBV7-2 combines with J gene TRBJ1-5; D perhaps matches TRBD1 (6 bases). The CDR3 is made up of 15 amino acids. Germline V gene data show CDR1 as SGHTA and CDR2 as FQGNSA. V gave up 5 bases and J gave up 2 bases, with 13 bases separating them. The CDR3 region has the DNA TGTGCCAGCAGCGAGCAGGCAGGGGGCAATCAGCCCCAGCATTTT. Protein: CASSEQAGGNQPQHF.

V is TRBV9 and J is TRBJ1-6; the match to TRBD1 covers 9 bases. V shed 4 bases and J 4 bases; nucleotides not matched to a gene: 6. The CDR3 is 16 residues long. Germline values: CDR1 SGDLS, CDR2 YYNGEE. The CDR3: CASSYRDRDYNSPLHF. As DNA, the CDR3 is TGTGCCAGCAGCTACCGGGACAGGGATTATAATTCACCCCTCCACTTT. Filled out from reference TRBV9 and TRBJ1-6, the complete variable domain reads DSGVTQTPKHLITATGQRVTLRCSPRSGDLSVYWYQQSLDQGLQFLIQYYNGEERAKGNILERFSAQQFPDLHSELNLSSLELGDSALYFCASSYRDRDYNSPLHFGNGTRLTVT.

This rearrangement joins TRBV6-5 to TRBJ2-7; 8 nucleotides align to TRBD1. This CDR3 spans 14 amino acids. Trimming took 4 bases from V and 2 from J; bases not matched to a gene: 4. Germline values: CDR1 MNHEY, CDR2 SVGAGI. CDR3 DNA sequence: TGTGCCAGCAGTTCATACAGGGGGGCCTACGAGCAGTACTTC. As protein: CASSSYRGAYEQYF.

J is TRBJ1-4 and V is TRBV9; 7 bases align to TRBD1. J lost 6 bases, V lost 3 bases, and 8 bases had no gene match. There are 15 residues in the CDR3. The V gene's germline CDR1 is SGDLS and CDR2 YYNGEE. The CDR3 sequence: CASSGHQGVDEKLFF. The CDR3 DNA follows: TGTGCCAGCAGCGGGCACCAGGGGGTCGATGAAAAACTGTTTTTT.

This clone is a singleton in its sample. The chain employs TRBV28 and TRBJ1-6; TRBD1 is a possible D gene (5 bases). V lost 3 bases, J lost 4 bases, and 7 bases lay in between. This CDR3 comprises 14 residues. CDR1 MDHEN and CDR2 SYDVKM come from the germline V gene. CDR3 nucleotides: TGTGCCAGCAGTTTTGGGGGGTATAATTCACCCCTCCACTTT. The encoded protein is CASSFGGYNSPLHF.

The chain recombines TRBV5-1 with TRBJ2-7, with D perhaps matching TRBD1 (5 bases). CDR3 size: 15 residues. Germline CDR1 reads SGHRS; CDR2 reads YFSETQ. V was shortened by 4 bases and J by 2 bases, with 16 bases between the two germline ends. CDR3 nucleotide sequence: TGCGCCAGCAGCCCAGTAGCCTTAGGGGCCTACGAGCAGTACTTC. Translating it yields CASSPVALGAYEQYF.

The chain combines TRBV11-2 with TRBJ2-3, with 12 bases fitting TRBD2. The CDR3 has 17 amino acids. From germline, CDR1 is SGHAT and CDR2 FQNNGV. J was trimmed by 1 base and V by 5 bases; bases with no gene match: 7. The CDR3 DNA reads TGTGCCAGCAGCACCGGACTAGCGGGGAGTCGCACAGATACGCAGTATTTT. It translates to CASSTGLAGSRTDTQYF. Variable domain in full (rest from reference TRBV11-2 and TRBJ2-3): EAGVAQSPRYKIIEKRQSVAFWCNPISGHATLYWYQQILGQGPKLLIQFQNNGVVDDSQLPKDRFSAERLKGVDSTLKIQPAKLEDSAVYLCASSTGLAGSRTDTQYFGPGTRLTVL.

The rearrangement uses TRBV6-4 and TRBJ2-3, with D possibly TRBD2 on 7 matching bases. V dropped 2 bases and J dropped 2 bases, with 8 bases sitting between them. CDR1 and CDR2 from the germline V gene are MRHNA and SNTAGT. The CDR3 consists of 14 residues. CDR3 region: CASSDGGATDTQYF. The CDR3 DNA sequence: TGTGCCAGCAGTGACGGGGGGGCCACAGATACGCAGTATTTT.

The CDR3, as DNA: TGTGCCAGCAGCCGCGAGGGTCCCCCCTATGGCTACACCTTC. Its translation: CASSREGPPYGYTF. The chain uses TRBV7-9 and TRBJ1-2, with D hard to call. V lost 5 bases and J lost 4, with 14 bases in between. This CDR3 has 14 residues. Germline CDR1 SEHNR, CDR2 FQNEAQ (reference sequence).

CDR3 sequence: CSVGDSYTF. CDR3 DNA sequence: TGCAGCGTGGGGGACAGCTACACCTTC. This rearrangement joins TRBV29-1 to TRBJ1-2; the D gene is possibly TRBD1 (6 bases). CDR3 size: 9 residues. Germline V lookup: CDR1 SQVTM, CDR2 ANQGSEA. Trimming removed 6 bases from V and 9 bases from J, with 8 bases in between.

The chain employs TRBV6-5 and TRBJ1-1, with D uncertain. The CDR3 is made up of 14 amino acids. Trimming cost V 7 bases and J 1 base, with 13 bases left between them. Germline loops: CDR1 MNHEY, CDR2 SVGAGI. The CDR3 region is CASIGVLWNTEAFF. The CDR3, as DNA: TGTGCCAGCATCGGAGTCTTGTGGAACACTGAAGCTTTCTTT.

The rearrangement uses TRBV27 and TRBJ1-5, with TRBD1 as a possible D gene (6 bases). Deletions cut 3 bases from V and 0 bases from J, with 15 bases between. Looked up from germline, CDR1 is MNHEY and CDR2 is SMNVEV (reference sequence). The length of the CDR3 is 17 residues. The CDR3 coding sequence is TGTGCCAGCAGTTTCGGGACACCACAGTATAGCAATCAGCCCCAGCATTTT. Its protein product is CASSFGTPQYSNQPQHF.

The rearrangement joins TRBV7-8 to TRBJ1-1, with 8 bases that match TRBD1. V trimming: 5 bases; J trimming: 1 base; junction bases outside the gene matches: 6. The CDR3 runs 15 residues. Germline loops: CDR1 SGHVS, CDR2 FQNEAQ. CDR3 nucleotides: TGTGCCAGCAGCCCCCGACAGGGGACGAACACTGAAGCTTTCTTT. Amino acid sequence: CASSPRQGTNTEAFF.